The present TCR beta chain was sequenced within a study of T cells after yellow fever vaccination. Regarding this clonotype: Its antigen is as yet unknown.

Study outcomes and limitations: Reappearing after the booster were most of the clones from primary vaccination (approximately 96% CD4, roughly 86% CD8).

TCRdb re-called the 5' RACE reads through MiXCR, storing one row per CDR3 protein. The sample includes about 240,000 distinct CDR3 sequences, 6.9% of them seen just once. The CDR3 extends over 14 amino acids. Germline V gives CDR1 SGHAT, CDR2 FQNNGV. V shed 4 bases and J 5 bases; nucleotides not matched to a gene: 5. This sequence joins TRBV11-2 and TRBJ2-5; 9 bases match TRBD1. The clonotype originates from a man younger than 45 who received the YFV17D yellow fever vaccine. The material sequenced was CD4+ T cells sorted from PBMCs, taken 15 days after the yellow fever booster vaccination. The CDR3 region has the DNA TGTGCCAGCAGCTCGGGGACAGGGTCCGAGACCCAGTACTTC. Translation gives CASSSGTGSETQYF.